A selection of T cell receptor beta chains follows, all from one sample in a study of tumor-infiltrating lymphocytes in oesophageal squamous cell carcinoma. TCRdb re-called the PCR reads through MiXCR, storing one row per CDR3 protein. The table lists over 10,000 distinct CDR3 sequences, more than 50% of them singletons. Sequencing was done on a sample of esophageal tumor tissue. Receptor source: a female donor with esophageal squamous cell carcinoma. Each CDR3 is given with its conserved first and last residue. The D gene is left open where the match is weak. Rows give clone size only sometimes, using once, few, many, or a class for an expanded clone.

v_call	clone_size	j_call	d_call	cdr3_nt	cdr3_aa
TRBV7-3	NA	TRBJ2-3	NA	TGTGCCAGCAGCTCGGGGGTGGCCGGTACGCAGTATTTT	CASSSGVAGTQYF
TRBV5-8	once	TRBJ2-1	NA	TGTGCCAGCAGCCTTTACCGGGACTACAATGAGCAGTTCTTC	CASSLYRDYNEQFF
TRBV7-2	once	TRBJ1-4	NA	TGTGCCAGCAGCCTGGCGACAGTGAATGAAAAACTGTTTTTT	CASSLATVNEKLFF
TRBV10-3	few	TRBJ1-1	NA	TGTGCCATCAGTGAGGTTATAAGGGCCGTCCCCACCGAAGCTTTCTTT	CAISEVIRAVPTEAFF
TRBV11-2	NA	TRBJ1-2	TRBD1	TGTGCCAGCAGCTTACTCGGGACAGGGGACGGCTACACCTTC	CASSLLGTGDGYTF
TRBV6-2/TRBV6-3	NA	TRBJ2-7	NA	TGTGCCAGCTTTGAGGTTGGTTATACGAAATCCTACGAGCAGTACTTC	CASFEVGYTKSYEQYF
TRBV20-1	many	TRBJ2-4	TRBD2	TGCAGTGCTAGAGATTCGGCGGGGGGGAACGTTTACTTC	CSARDSAGGNVYF
TRBV11-2	NA	TRBJ1-2	NA	TGTGCCAGCAGCTTAGGCCTAGGGACTCGGACAGCTAACTATGGCTACACCTTC	CASSLGLGTRTANYGYTF
TRBV7-6	NA	TRBJ2-3	TRBD1	TGTGCCAGCAGCTTATGGTCGTGGGGACAGGGGGCATCAGATACGCAGTATTTT	CASSLWSWGQGASDTQYF
TRBV6-5	NA	TRBJ2-1	TRBD2	TGTGCCAGCAGCCCTCTATTCGGTAGCGGGAGGACCCGTCTTGAGCAGTTCTTC	CASSPLFGSGRTRLEQFF
TRBV7-2	NA	TRBJ2-5	TRBD2	TGTGCCAGCAGCTCTCGACTAGCGGGAGGTCACGAGACCCAGTACTTC	CASSSRLAGGHETQYF
TRBV10-1	NA	TRBJ1-1	NA	TGCGCCAGCAACCGGACCGGGAGGACTGAAGCTTTCTTT	CASNRTGRTEAFF
TRBV6-7	NA	TRBJ2-1	TRBD2	TGTGCCAGCAGTAACCGAGCGGGAGACGTGGATGAGCAGTTCTTC	CASSNRAGDVDEQFF
TRBV7-2	NA	TRBJ2-5	TRBD2	TGTGCCAGCAGCCCGACTAGCGGGAGGGCGGAGACCCAGTACTTC	CASSPTSGRAETQYF
TRBV2	many	TRBJ1-1	NA	TGTGCCAGCAGTGGGCCGACAGCTTATGAAGCTTTCTTT	CASSGPTAYEAFF
TRBV6-6	medium-sized	TRBJ2-7	TRBD1	TGTGCCAGCAGTTACCGGAAAACAGGGGATTGGTCCTACGAGCAGTACTTC	CASSYRKTGDWSYEQYF
TRBV7-9	few	TRBJ1-1	NA	TGTGCCAGCAGTCAGGACGGTTATGAAGCTTTCTTT	CASSQDGYEAFF
TRBV7-4	NA	TRBJ2-4	TRBD1	TGTGCCAGCAGCTACCGGGGACAGAGGGGTTACAATGAGCAGTACTTC	CASSYRGQRGYNEQYF
TRBV28	NA	TRBJ2-1	NA	TGTGCCAGCACCCAAGGGGGGGAGGCCCGCGAGCAGTTCTTC	CASTQGGEAREQFF
TRBV11-2	NA	TRBJ2-7	NA	TGTGCCAGCACCCAAAGGCCATTCACCGGGGAGCTGTACTTC	CASTQRPFTGELYF
TRBV7-2	once	TRBJ2-5	TRBD2	TGTGCCAGCAGCTCCAAGCGGGGGGGCGGGGAGACCCAGTACTTC	CASSSKRGGGETQYF
TRBV27	NA	TRBJ1-2	TRBD1	TGTGCCAGCAGTTTTAGGGGGCAGGGCAAAGGCTACACCTTC	CASSFRGQGKGYTF
TRBV28	NA	TRBJ2-3	NA	TGTGCCAGCAGCAGCCCGGGGACCAAACCAGATGCGCAGTATTTT	CASSSPGTKPDAQYF
TRBV12-3/TRBV12-4	NA	TRBJ2-1	NA	TGTGCCAGCAGTTTACAGGGTTGGGCAACAAATGAGCAGTTCTTC	CASSLQGWATNEQFF
TRBV11-2	few	TRBJ2-1	NA	TGTGCCAGCAGACCTCCCGGGACTGGGAATGAGCAGTTCTTC	CASRPPGTGNEQFF
TRBV7-6	NA	TRBJ2-2	NA	TGTGCCAGCAGGGTGGGCCAGAACACCGGGGAGCTGTTTTTT	CASRVGQNTGELFF
TRBV7-6	NA	TRBJ2-1	NA	TGTGCTAGCAGCCCGCTCCCCGACAGGTCAGTACCCAATGAGCAGTTCTTC	CASSPLPDRSVPNEQFF